The 21 T cell receptor beta chains below all came from one sample that was sequenced in a study of vaccination effects on CD4 cells after COVID-19. The data were produced by immunoSEQ multiplex PCR, yet TCRdb's version contains in-frame clones alone and is incomplete. The sample holds 50,000 to 60,000 clones, roughly 70% seen once. Under the ViraFEST assay, PBMC were stimulated with viral peptide pools so that antigen-specific CD4+ T cells expanded. Sequencing was performed afterwards. Following 10 days of culture, CD4+ T cells were isolated. Negative nucleocapsid antibody tests before and after vaccination confirmed no previous SARS-CoV-2 infection. Antigen specificity for these receptors is unknown. Sequenced material: CD4+ T cells from PBMCs cultured with SARS-CoV-2 spike peptides, taken before COVID-19 vaccination. The receptors originated from a human donor who received a COVID-19 vaccine.

This clone is medium-sized by share. The V call is TRBV7-9, the J call TRBJ1-5; TRBD1 might be the D (5 bases). The germline V and J ends were trimmed by 9 bases and 5 bases, with 11 bases remaining between them. The CDR3 extends over 12 amino acids. In germline, CDR1 is SEHNR, CDR2 FQNEAQ (reference sequence). The CDR3 sequence: CARGPGDQPQHF. Written as DNA, the CDR3 is TGTGCCAGGGGGCCGGGGGATCAGCCCCAGCATTTT.

CDR3 nucleotides: TGTGCCAGCAGTTACTCCGGGACAGGGGTGCACTCACCCCTCCACTTT. Translating gives CASSYSGTGVHSPLHF. The chain joins TRBV6-5 to TRBJ1-6; TRBD1 matches at 10 bases. The junction had 6 bases not matched to a gene; V was cut back by 0 bases and J by 10 bases. CDR1 is MNHEY and CDR2 is SVGAGI in the germline V gene. CDR3 length: 16 amino acids.

The V and J genes are TRBV6-5 and TRBJ1-2, with TRBD1 matching over 9 bases. CDR3 length: 13 amino acids. Germline V gives CDR1 MNHEY, CDR2 SVGAGI. The V gene end was trimmed by 7 bases and the J gene end by 5 bases; junction bases not matched to a gene: 5. Here the CDR3 reads CASILTGGYGYTF. The CDR3 DNA is TGTGCCAGCATCCTGACAGGGGGGTATGGCTACACCTTC.

The V and J genes are TRBV6-5 and TRBJ2-1, with D perhaps TRBD1 (6 bases). The V end lost 6 bases, the J end lost 3 bases, and 9 bases lay between the germline ends. This CDR3 spans 13 amino acids. Looked up from germline, CDR1 is MNHEY and CDR2 is SVGAGI. CDR3 sequence: CASRQGHYNEQFF. In nucleotides, the CDR3 is TGTGCCAGCAGACAGGGTCACTACAATGAGCAGTTCTTC.

In this sample, this clone turned up a few times. The rearrangement links TRBV7-2 to TRBJ1-1; TRBD1 is a possible D gene (6 bases). Trimming removed 5 bases at V and 6 bases at J, with 13 bases between. This CDR3 is built from 13 residues. The V gene's germline CDR1 is SGHTA and CDR2 FQGNSA. As DNA, the CDR3 is TGTGCCAGCAGCCCATCTACAGGGTCTGAAGCTTTCTTT. It specifies CASSPSTGSEAFF.

This clone appeared a few times. The chain carries TRBV5-1 and TRBJ1-1; the match to TRBD1 covers 9 bases. The CDR3 runs 15 residues. Germline loops: CDR1 SGHRS, CDR2 YFSETQ. V shed 3 bases, J shed 0 bases, and the junction held 3 bases outside the gene matches. The CDR3 nucleotides are TGCGCCAGCAGCTCGGGACAGGGAGTGAACACTGAAGCTTTCTTT. Its protein is CASSSGQGVNTEAFF.

V is TRBV19 and J is TRBJ2-2, with TRBD1 matching 9 bases. CDR1 is LNHDA, CDR2 SQIVND, per germline (reference sequence). V was pared by 7 bases and J by 5 bases, with 8 bases of the junction left unmatched. This CDR3 comprises 15 residues. CDR3 protein: CASNTPGQGTGELFF. For the CDR3, the DNA is TGTGCCAGTAATACTCCGGGACAGGGAACCGGGGAGCTGTTTTTT.

The V gene is TRBV3-1 (or the pseudogene TRBV3-2), the J gene TRBJ2-2; 8 nucleotides agree with TRBD1. V lost 6 bases, J lost 1 base, and 10 bases stayed unmatched. CDR3 length: 17 amino acids. CDR1 is LGHDT, CDR2 YNNKEL, per germline (reference sequence). The CDR3 nucleotides are TGTGCCAGCAGTTTACTTCAGACAGGGGAGAACACCGGGGAGCTGTTTTTT. It yields the protein CASSLLQTGENTGELFF.

The genes are TRBV5-4 and TRBJ2-3, with TRBD2 identical over 12 bases. J gave up 3 bases and V 4 bases, and 3 bases lay outside the gene matches. The CDR3 consists of 15 residues. In germline, CDR1 is SGHNT, CDR2 YYREEE (reference sequence). This chain's CDR3 is CASSRTSGATDTQYF. The DNA for the CDR3 is TGTGCCAGCAGCCGGACTAGCGGGGCGACAGATACGCAGTATTTT.

The chain uses TRBV11-2 and TRBJ1-4; the D gene is possibly TRBD1 (5 bases). Germline V CDR1 and CDR2: SGHAT, FQNNGV. The CDR3 has 15 residues. The V and J ends lost 4 bases and 5 bases respectively, with 14 bases between them. The CDR3 coding sequence is TGTGCCAGCAGCTCGGGCGCAGGGTCCAATGAAAAACTGTTTTTT. Its translation: CASSSGAGSNEKLFF.

The CDR3 DNA reads as TGCGCCAGCAGCTTGTTAGGCCAGGGTACCTCCTACGAGCAGTACTTC. Amino acids: CASSLLGQGTSYEQYF. The genes are TRBV5-1 and TRBJ2-7; D perhaps matches TRBD1 (5 bases). The CDR3 runs to 16 residues. The germline V gene has CDR1 SGHRS and CDR2 YFSETQ. The V end was cut by 1 base, the J end by 0 bases, with 14 bases between.

The genes are TRBV29-1 and TRBJ1-1; no clear D. Germline CDR1 and CDR2: SQVTM and ANQGSEA. CDR3 length equals 14 residues. The V and J ends lost 3 bases and 5 bases respectively, with 16 bases between them. CDR3 nucleotide sequence: TGCAGCGTTGACCCGAGCGGCAGTCGGACTGAAGCTTTCTTT. Translated, it gives CSVDPSGSRTEAFF.

The chain combines TRBV7-2 with TRBJ2-7; TRBD2 agrees at 10 bases. This CDR3 is 18 amino acids long. Germline trimming cut 1 base from V and 0 bases from J; bases unmatched to any gene: 9. Germline CDR1 and CDR2: SGHTA and FQGNSA. The CDR3 loop reads CASSLVVLAGESSYEQYF. In nucleotides, the CDR3 is TGTGCCAGCAGCTTAGTAGTTCTAGCGGGGGAGAGCTCCTACGAGCAGTACTTC.

The DNA for the CDR3 is TGCAGCGCCGACAGGGGAAGAGGGGAGACCCAGTACTTC. It codes for CSADRGRGETQYF. The chain employs TRBV29-1 and TRBJ2-5; 8 nucleotides line up with TRBD1. Germline loops: CDR1 SQVTM, CDR2 ANQGSEA. This CDR3 spans 13 amino acids. V shed 7 bases and J 5 bases; nucleotides not matched to a gene: 9.

This clone was detected only a few times. This chain joins TRBV2 and TRBJ1-2, with 7 nucleotides matching TRBD1. Germline CDR1 reads SNHLY; CDR2 reads FYNNEI. The CDR3 contains 19 residues. V trimming: 7 bases; J trimming: 5 bases; junction bases outside the gene matches: 25. CDR3 sequence (DNA): TGTGCCAGCACAAGGCCCAATTTATGGATCCGACAGGGTCAATATGGCTACACCTTC. Protein product: CASTRPNLWIRQGQYGYTF.

This clone was detected a few times. The chain couples TRBV10-3 to TRBJ1-6; 7 nucleotides agree with TRBD1. This CDR3 has 14 amino acids. Per germline, CDR1 ENHRY and CDR2 SYGVKD. The ends lost 6 bases at V and 8 bases at J; junction bases unmatched: 7. DNA of the CDR3: TGTGCCATCAGCCCAGGGGGGGCGCATTCACCCCTCCACTTT. As protein: CAISPGGAHSPLHF.

The V and J genes are TRBV7-2 and TRBJ1-2, with 8 nucleotides matching TRBD1. With V trimmed by 5 bases and J by 4 bases, 3 bases remained unmatched. The CDR3 is 13 amino acids. The germline gives CDR1 SGHTA, CDR2 FQGNSA. The CDR3 is CASSLDRGYGYTF. CDR3 nucleotides: TGTGCCAGCAGCCTCGACAGGGGCTATGGCTACACCTTC.

The rearrangement uses TRBV11-2 and TRBJ2-2; 10 bases match TRBD1. The V segment lost 6 bases and the J segment 4 bases; nucleotides outside the gene matches: 8. This CDR3 contains 16 residues. Germline values: CDR1 SGHAT, CDR2 FQNNGV. CDR3 residues: CASRADRGQGTGELFF. CDR3 bases: TGTGCCAGCAGAGCCGACAGGGGGCAGGGCACCGGGGAGCTGTTTTTT.

This clone was counted a few times. The chain joins TRBV4-2 to TRBJ2-1; D gene unclear. CDR3 length: 12 amino acids. In germline, CDR1 is LGHNA, CDR2 YNFKEQ. V shed 3 bases and J shed 5 bases, with 5 bases lying between them. The CDR3 region has the DNA TGTGCCAGCAGCCATGAGAACAATGAGCAGTTCTTC. Encoded protein: CASSHENNEQFF.

Judged by abundance, this clone is medium-sized (0.01 to 0.1%). The chain couples TRBV5-1 to TRBJ1-1; 8 bases fit TRBD1. This CDR3 has 14 residues. V shed 4 bases, J shed 3 bases, and the junction held 5 bases outside the gene matches. Per germline, CDR1 SGHRS and CDR2 YFSETQ. CDR3 nucleotide sequence: TGCGCCAGCAGCGGACAGGGTTTGCACACTGAAGCTTTCTTT. Encoded protein: CASSGQGLHTEAFF. Complete variable domain (other parts from reference TRBV5-1 and TRBJ1-1): KAGVTQTPRYLIKTRGQQVTLSCSPISGHRSVSWYQQTPGQGLQFLFEYFSETQRNKGNFPGRFSGRQFSNSRSEMNVSTLELGDSALYLCASSGQGLHTEAFFGQGTRLTVV.

The chain links TRBV7-3 to TRBJ2-7; 8 positions match TRBD2. The length of the CDR3 is 17 residues. V was clipped by 5 bases and J by 2 bases; unmatched bases: 14. Per the germline V gene, CDR1 is SGHTA and CDR2 is FQGTGA. In DNA form, the CDR3 reads TGTGCCAGCAGCCCCTTCGGGCTAGCGGGTTCGACCTACGAGCAGTACTTC. This sequence encodes CASSPFGLAGSTYEQYF.